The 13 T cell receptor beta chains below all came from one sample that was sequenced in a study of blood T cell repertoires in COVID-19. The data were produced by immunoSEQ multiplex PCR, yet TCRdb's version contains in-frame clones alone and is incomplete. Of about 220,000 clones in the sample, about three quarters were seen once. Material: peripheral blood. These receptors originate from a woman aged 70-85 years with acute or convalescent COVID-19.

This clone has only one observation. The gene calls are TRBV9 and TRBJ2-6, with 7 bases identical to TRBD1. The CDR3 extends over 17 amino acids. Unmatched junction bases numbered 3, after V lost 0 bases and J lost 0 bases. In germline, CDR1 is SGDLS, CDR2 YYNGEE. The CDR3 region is CASSVGAGGSGANVLTF. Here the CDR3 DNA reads TGTGCCAGCAGCGTAGGGGCAGGGGGCTCTGGGGCCAACGTCCTGACTTTC.

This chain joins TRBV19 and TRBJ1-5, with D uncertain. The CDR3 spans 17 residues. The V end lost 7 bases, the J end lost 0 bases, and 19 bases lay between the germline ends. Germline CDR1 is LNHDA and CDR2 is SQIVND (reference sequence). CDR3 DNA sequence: TGTGCCAGTACCTTCGATGGGAGGCTCTATAGCAATCAGCCCCAGCATTTT. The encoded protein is CASTFDGRLYSNQPQHF.

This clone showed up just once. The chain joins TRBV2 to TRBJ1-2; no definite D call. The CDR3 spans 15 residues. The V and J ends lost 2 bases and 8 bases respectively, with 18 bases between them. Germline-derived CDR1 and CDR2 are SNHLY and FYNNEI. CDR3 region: CASSEQARPVSGYTF. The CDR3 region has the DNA TGTGCCAGCAGTGAACAGGCACGTCCCGTGAGCGGCTACACCTTC.

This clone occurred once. The CDR3 loop reads CASSSYWGGGPPDTQYF. Here the CDR3 DNA reads TGTGCCAGCAGCTCCTACTGGGGCGGGGGGCCGCCTGATACGCAGTATTTT. The chain combines TRBV7-2 with TRBJ2-3; 8 nucleotides match TRBD2. The germline V gene has CDR1 SGHTA and CDR2 FQGNSA. V lost 4 bases and J lost 6; bases outside the gene matches: 15. This CDR3 contains 17 residues.

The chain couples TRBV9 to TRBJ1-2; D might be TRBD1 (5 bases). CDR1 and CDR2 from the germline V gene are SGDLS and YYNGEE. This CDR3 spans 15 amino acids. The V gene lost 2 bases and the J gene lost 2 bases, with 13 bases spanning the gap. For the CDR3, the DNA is TGTGCCAGCAGCGTCTCTGACCGGGGGAACTATGGCTACACCTTC. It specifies CASSVSDRGNYGYTF.

The DNA of the CDR3 is TGTGCCTGGAGATTACAGGGATCTGGAAACACCATATATTTT. Protein: CAWRLQGSGNTIYF. This chain joins TRBV30 and TRBJ1-3; D perhaps matches TRBD1 (6 bases). The CDR3 loop spans 14 amino acids. Per the germline V gene, CDR1 is GTSNPN and CDR2 is SVGIG (reference sequence). The germline V and J ends were trimmed by 3 bases and 1 base, with 10 bases remaining between them.

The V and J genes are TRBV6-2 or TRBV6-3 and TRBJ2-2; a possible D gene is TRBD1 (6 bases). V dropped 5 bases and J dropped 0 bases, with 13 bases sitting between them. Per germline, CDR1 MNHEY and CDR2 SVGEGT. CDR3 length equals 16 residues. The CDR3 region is CASSPRDTPNTGELFF. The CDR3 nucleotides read TGTGCCAGCAGTCCCCGGGACACTCCGAACACCGGGGAGCTGTTTTTT.

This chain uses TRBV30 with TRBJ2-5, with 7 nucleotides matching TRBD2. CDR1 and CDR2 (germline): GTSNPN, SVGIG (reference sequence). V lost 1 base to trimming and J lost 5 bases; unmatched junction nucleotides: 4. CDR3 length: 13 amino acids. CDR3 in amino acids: CAWSGLAGETQYF. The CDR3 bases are TGTGCCTGGAGTGGACTAGCTGGGGAGACCCAGTACTTC.

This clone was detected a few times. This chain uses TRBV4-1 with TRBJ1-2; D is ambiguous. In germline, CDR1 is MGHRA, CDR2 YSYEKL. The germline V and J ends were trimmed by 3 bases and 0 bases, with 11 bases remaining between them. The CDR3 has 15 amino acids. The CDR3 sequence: CASSQVASANYGYTF. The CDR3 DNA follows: TGCGCCAGCAGCCAGGTGGCCTCAGCTAACTATGGCTACACCTTC.

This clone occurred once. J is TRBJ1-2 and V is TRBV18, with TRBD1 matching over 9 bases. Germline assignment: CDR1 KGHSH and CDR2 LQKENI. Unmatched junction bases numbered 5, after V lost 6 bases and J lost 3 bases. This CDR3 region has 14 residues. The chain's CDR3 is CASSGTGRDYGYTF. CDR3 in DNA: TGTGCCAGCTCCGGGACAGGGCGCGACTATGGCTACACCTTC.

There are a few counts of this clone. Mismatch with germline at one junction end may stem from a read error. CDR3 sequence: CASSMEGSLYDF. The DNA for the CDR3 is TGTGCCAGCAGTATGGAGGGGAGCCTTTACGATTTT. The V call is TRBV6-5, the J call TRBJ1-3, with D tentatively TRBD1 (5 bases). The CDR3 spans 12 residues. Germline V CDR1 and CDR2: MNHEY, SVGAGI.

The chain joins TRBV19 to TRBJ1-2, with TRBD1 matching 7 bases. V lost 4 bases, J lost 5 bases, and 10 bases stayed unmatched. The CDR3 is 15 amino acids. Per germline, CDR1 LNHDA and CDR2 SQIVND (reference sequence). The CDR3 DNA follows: TGTGCCAGTAGTACCTTGGACAGGCTGGGGTATGGCTACACCTTC. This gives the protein CASSTLDRLGYGYTF.

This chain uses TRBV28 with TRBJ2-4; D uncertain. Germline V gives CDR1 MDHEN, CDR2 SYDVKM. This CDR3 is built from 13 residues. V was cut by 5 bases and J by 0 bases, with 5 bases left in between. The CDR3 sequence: CASSPKAKNIQYF. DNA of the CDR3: TGTGCCAGCAGTCCTAAAGCCAAAAACATTCAGTACTTC.